This T cell receptor (beta chain) was recorded in a study of CD8 T cells in ankylosing spondylitis (dated by TCRdb to the late 2010s). Background for the entire study: To find TCR variants linked to disease, the study profiled T cell receptor beta repertoires in ankylosing spondylitis patients and healthy donors. The full study cohort was made up of 25 ankylosing spondylitis patients and 95 to 130 healthy donors. Peripheral blood was sampled, and synovial fluid was additionally collected from ankylosing spondylitis patients. On the study overall, not on this receptor specifically: A TCR beta motif of roughly 8 highly homologous amino acid variants appeared characteristic of blood from ankylosing spondylitis patients. The disease-linked clones showed a CD8+ phenotype and occurred at relatively low frequencies in peripheral blood. Some of the motif variants had been reported before in the synovial fluid and blood of reactive arthritis patients, a finding that suggests common disease-initiation mechanisms. Significant enrichment of the disease-linked clones was reported in matched synovial fluid samples from ankylosing spondylitis patients.

This clonotype was detected many times. It lacks a known antigen. No qualities accompany the bases; no much larger clone lies one base away. Its CDR3 holds 15 amino acids, cysteine through phenylalanine. Just CDR3 DNA is preserved here, 45 bases in frame from base 1. Trimming costs V 2 bases and J 6 bases, and their ends lie 16 bases apart. TCRdb lists the instrument as Illumina HiSeq 2500. Quantitative 5'-RACE with molecular barcodes was the method used to prepare the TCR beta libraries. Processing in the source paper ran as follows. Disease-linked TCR variants were identified with a new computational method built on a probabilistic model of VDJ rearrangement. The public sequencing data were trimmed at Q25 with fastp and processed into clonotypes with MiXCR by TCRdb, which kept only in-frame beta chains. All rows with the same CDR3 protein become a single entry with the most common DNA and genes. The authors' filters were not applied to this entry. This sample lists fewer than 250,000 distinct CDR3 sequences; around 24% were detected once. Of the sample, around 6.3% is held by the ten largest clones.

The TCR was taken from a male donor with ankylosing spondylitis or in good health (not recorded which). The specimen sequenced was blood, either unsorted or a sorted T cell fraction (not recorded which). The chain is assembled from TRBV12-3 or TRBV12-4 and TRBJ1-2, and perhaps TRBD1 as D gene, on 5 matching bases. The DNA reads TGTGCCAGCAGTTTACAAGGTCTACAAGGGGATGGCTACACCTTC. Its product reads: CASSLQGLQGDGYTF.